One and the same sample provided the 17 T cell receptor beta chains below, sequenced in a study of identical twins. One entry per CDR3 protein results from TCRdb running MiXCR on the 5' RACE reads. Of about 520,000 distinct CDR3 sequences listed, around 20% are singletons. In addition, the sample was reused for a study of T cells expressing NK-cell markers.

Sample: CD4+ T cells sorted from blood. All receptors come from a woman younger than 35 in good health.

This chain joins TRBV10-2 and TRBJ2-1; D not resolved. V lost 3 bases, J lost 8 bases, and 17 bases lay in between. This CDR3 region has 15 residues. Germline CDR1 reads WSHSY; CDR2 reads SAAADI. DNA for the CDR3: TGCGCCAGCAGTGAATGGGGTACGTTTCGGGATGAGCAGTTCTTC. Protein product: CASSEWGTFRDEQFF.

The chain is built from TRBV20-1 and TRBJ1-2; possible D gene TRBD1, 5 bases. Per germline, CDR1 DFQATT and CDR2 SNEGSKA (reference sequence). V lost 6 bases and J lost 5, with 19 bases in between. The CDR3 consists of 14 residues. CDR3 coding DNA: TGCAGTGCCCCAAGGGCAGGGCGGCTTTATGGCTACACCTTC. Encoded protein: CSAPRAGRLYGYTF.

This clonotype was observed a few times. The chain couples TRBV20-1 to TRBJ2-7; D is unresolved. The ends were cut back, 4 bases at V and 6 bases at J, with 13 bases in the middle. Germline CDR1 and CDR2: DFQATT and SNEGSKA (reference sequence). The CDR3 has 12 amino acids. The CDR3 spells CSATRDTPEQYF. CDR3 bases: TGCAGTGCTACCAGAGACACTCCCGAGCAGTACTTC.

This clonotype has more than one count but fewer than ten. V and J are TRBV10-3 and TRBJ1-1; D gene unclear. Between the trimmed V and J ends, which lost 0 bases and 0 bases, there was a span of 5 bases. This CDR3 comprises 14 residues. Germline V lookup: CDR1 ENHRY, CDR2 SYGVKD. In DNA form, the CDR3 reads TGTGCCATCAGTGAGTCGGGCTTGAACACTGAAGCTTTCTTT. This codes for CAISESGLNTEAFF.

This clonotype has more than one count but fewer than ten. The genes are TRBV12-3 or TRBV12-4 and TRBJ1-5, with D hard to call. The V end lost 1 base, the J end lost 5 bases, and 6 bases lay between the germline ends. The CDR3 extends over 13 amino acids. In DNA, the CDR3 is TGTGCCAGCAGTTTAGTGGGTTATCAGCCCCAGCATTTT. Amino acid sequence: CASSLVGYQPQHF.

This clonotype has a handful of counts. This sequence joins TRBV20-1 and TRBJ1-3; D is unclear. Germline CDR1 reads DFQATT; CDR2 reads SNEGSKA (reference sequence). This CDR3 has 14 residues. V was shortened by 2 bases and J by 2 bases, with 10 bases between the two germline ends. This CDR3 is CSARLFPTGNTIYF. DNA for the CDR3: TGCAGTGCTAGACTTTTTCCCACTGGAAACACCATATATTTT.

The gene calls are TRBV6-5 and TRBJ1-1; possible D gene TRBD1, 5 bases. Trimming removed 6 bases at V and 4 bases at J, with 12 bases between. CDR3 length: 13 residues. Looked up from germline, CDR1 is MNHEY and CDR2 is SVGAGI. CDR3 coding DNA: TGTGCCAGCAGCGCCCGGGGCAGCACTGAAGCTTTCTTT. Its translation: CASSARGSTEAFF.

This chain uses TRBV6-5 with TRBJ2-1; D not certain. The germline V gene has CDR1 MNHEY and CDR2 SVGAGI. V dropped 2 bases and J dropped 4 bases, with 9 bases sitting between them. The CDR3 runs 14 residues. CDR3 protein: CASSYLGSYNEQFF. In nucleotides, the CDR3 is TGTGCCAGCAGTTACCTCGGCTCTTACAATGAGCAGTTCTTC.

The chain combines TRBV7-9 with TRBJ2-1, with D uncertain. Between the trimmed V and J ends, which lost 2 bases and 0 bases, there was a span of 11 bases. Germline assignment: CDR1 SEHNR and CDR2 FQNEAQ (reference sequence). The CDR3 sequence is 16 residues long. Here the CDR3 reads CASSLRPSRSYNEQFF. DNA for the CDR3: TGTGCCAGCAGCTTACGTCCCTCACGCTCCTACAATGAGCAGTTCTTC.

The chain recombines TRBV30 with TRBJ2-5, with 11 bases matching TRBD2. Trimming took 5 bases from V and 2 from J; bases not matched to a gene: 10. This CDR3 spans 16 amino acids. CDR1 is GTSNPN and CDR2 is SVGIG in the germline V gene (reference sequence). The CDR3 region is CAWVGLGTSGQETQYF. In DNA, the CDR3 is TGTGCCTGGGTAGGATTGGGGACTAGCGGTCAAGAGACCCAGTACTTC. Complete variable domain (other parts from reference TRBV30 and TRBJ2-5): SQTIHQWPATLVQPVGSPLSLECTVEGTSNPNLYWYRQAAGRGLQLLFYSVGIGQISSEVPQNLSASRPQDRQFILSSKKLLLSDSGFYLCAWVGLGTSGQETQYFGPGTRLLVL.

A note on this clonotype: An end of the junction differs from the germline gene, which may be a read error. The rearrangement joins TRBV12-3 or TRBV12-4 to TRBJ2-2; TRBD2 agrees at 7 bases. The CDR3 sequence is 17 residues long. In nucleotides, the CDR3 is TGTGCCAGCAGTCGCCCGCGGAGCGGGGTGAACGCCGGGGAGCTGTTTTTT. Protein: CASSRPRSGVNAGELFF.

This clonotype was observed a few times. The chain carries TRBV2 and TRBJ1-2; the D gene is possibly TRBD1 (5 bases). Germline V gene data show CDR1 as SNHLY and CDR2 as FYNNEI. The V and J ends lost 6 bases and 0 bases respectively, with 8 bases between them. The CDR3 has 13 residues. The CDR3 spells CASRTGPNYGYTF. CDR3 sequence (DNA): TGTGCCAGCAGGACGGGACCTAACTATGGCTACACCTTC.

The chain is built from TRBV18 and TRBJ2-7; possibly TRBD1 for D (6 bases). The germline V and J ends were trimmed by 6 bases and 3 bases, with 12 bases remaining between them. Germline V lookup: CDR1 KGHSH, CDR2 LQKENI. CDR3 size: 13 residues. The DNA for the CDR3 is TGTGCCAGCTCGCCGGGACACCTCTACGAGCAGTACTTC. It is translated as CASSPGHLYEQYF. The complete variable domain, with remaining parts taken from reference TRBV18 and TRBJ2-7, reads NAGVMQNPRHLVRRRGQEARLRCSPMKGHSHVYWYRQLPEEGLKFMVYLQKENIIDESGMPKERFSAEFPKEGPSILRIQQVVRGDSAAYFCASSPGHLYEQYFGPGTRLTVT.

This rearrangement joins TRBV28 to TRBJ2-5; D possibly corresponds to TRBD2 (5 bases). The CDR3 totals 13 residues. The V and J ends lost 2 bases and 6 bases respectively, with 10 bases between them. Per germline, CDR1 MDHEN and CDR2 SYDVKM. In DNA form, the CDR3 reads TGTGCCAGCAGTTTACCCGGGGTGAAGACCCAGTACTTC. Its protein is CASSLPGVKTQYF. The entire variable domain, with the rest obtained from reference TRBV28 and TRBJ2-5, is as follows: DVKVTQSSRYLVKRTGEKVFLECVQDMDHENMFWYRQDPGLGLRLIYFSYDVKMKEKGDIPEGYSVSREKKERFSLILESASTNQTSMYLCASSLPGVKTQYFGPGTRLLVL.

This clonotype was found a few times. The V call is TRBV20-1, the J call TRBJ2-7; no clear D. Trimming pared 6 bases from V and 3 bases from J, leaving 15 bases between. Looked up from germline, CDR1 is DFQATT and CDR2 is SNEGSKA (reference sequence). The CDR3 extends over 13 amino acids. The CDR3 loop is CSAAVGRFYEQYF. CDR3 in DNA: TGCAGTGCCGCAGTAGGCAGATTCTACGAGCAGTACTTC.

This clonotype was observed a handful of times. J is TRBJ2-1 and V is TRBV25-1; 10 bases line up with TRBD2. Trimming at V came to 3 bases and at J to 0 bases, leaving 5 bases not matched to a gene. Germline V gene sequence: CDR1 MGHDK, CDR2 SYGVNS. This CDR3 comprises 17 residues. CDR3 bases: TGTGCCAGCAGTGAGCCTAGCGGGGGCCGCTCCTACAATGAGCAGTTCTTC. It translates to CASSEPSGGRSYNEQFF.

The chain links TRBV9 to TRBJ1-1; D is uncertain. This CDR3 spans 14 amino acids. Trimming cost V 0 bases and J 4 bases, with 10 bases left between them. From germline, CDR1 is SGDLS and CDR2 YYNGEE. The CDR3 spells CASSVGVLGTEAFF. The DNA for the CDR3 is TGTGCCAGCAGCGTAGGCGTCCTGGGCACTGAAGCTTTCTTT.